Below, 20 T cell receptor beta chains from the same sample are listed, as sequenced in a study of blood T cell repertoires in COVID-19. Method: immunoSEQ multiplex PCR; TCRdb's copy keeps in-frame clones and lacks some. The sample has about 180,000 clones; more than 75% are singletons. Sequencing was done on a sample of peripheral blood. Receptors originate from a man aged 40-50 years with active or convalescent COVID-19.

V and J are TRBV3-1 (or the pseudogene TRBV3-2) and TRBJ2-7, with 7 bases lining up with TRBD1. This CDR3 spans 13 amino acids. The V and J ends lost 5 bases and 0 bases, in that order; junction bases with no gene match: 1. Germline V CDR1 and CDR2: LGHDT, YNNKEL (reference sequence). Here the CDR3 reads CASSYRGSYEQYF. The CDR3, as DNA: TGTGCCAGCAGCTACAGGGGCTCCTACGAGCAGTACTTC.

The chain couples TRBV6-2 or TRBV6-3 to TRBJ1-6; 8 bases fit TRBD1. V lost 5 bases and J lost 2; bases outside the gene matches: 5. Germline CDR1 reads MNHEY; CDR2 reads SVGEGT. The CDR3 consists of 16 residues. The CDR3 region is CASSGTGPPYNSPLHF. For the CDR3, the DNA is TGTGCCAGCAGTGGGACAGGACCTCCCTATAATTCACCCCTCCACTTT.

The chain has TRBV19 and TRBJ2-7; TRBD1 agrees at 7 bases. Germline loops: CDR1 LNHDA, CDR2 SQIVND (reference sequence). This CDR3 has 13 residues. Trimming removed 7 bases from V and 3 bases from J; junction bases left unmatched: 6. CDR3 residues: CASTDRAGYEQYF. In DNA form, the CDR3 reads TGTGCCAGTACCGACAGGGCGGGCTACGAGCAGTACTTC.

The chain couples TRBV15 to TRBJ1-4; TRBD1 agrees at 11 bases. CDR1 is LNHNV and CDR2 is YYDKDF in the germline V gene (reference sequence). V trimming: 0 bases; J trimming: 7 bases; junction bases outside the gene matches: 4. The CDR3 runs to 16 residues. CDR3 in amino acids: CATSRDRGTGGEKLFF. The CDR3 DNA reads as TGTGCCACCAGCAGAGATAGGGGGACAGGGGGTGAAAAACTGTTTTTT.

The chain is built from TRBV3-1 (or the pseudogene TRBV3-2) and TRBJ2-7, with D perhaps TRBD1 (6 bases). Germline V gene data show CDR1 as LGHDT and CDR2 as YNNKEL (reference sequence). V was cut by 5 bases and J by 3 bases, with 14 bases left in between. This CDR3 spans 14 amino acids. The CDR3 region is CASSTGTGSYEQYF. CDR3 nucleotide sequence: TGTGCCAGCAGCACTGGAACAGGGAGCTACGAGCAGTACTTC.

This clone was detected only a few times. The J gene is TRBJ2-5, the V gene TRBV5-8; possible D gene TRBD1, 5 bases. Trimming removed 1 base from V and 1 base from J, with 14 bases in between. Germline V gives CDR1 SGHTS, CDR2 YDEGEE. The CDR3 covers 16 residues. CDR3 loop: CASSLRVGQPQETQYF. CDR3 nucleotides: TGTGCCAGCAGCTTGCGGGTGGGGCAGCCCCAAGAGACCCAGTACTTC.

The chain has TRBV5-4 and TRBJ2-6; the D is unclear. CDR3 length equals 14 residues. Trimming left V 2 bases short and J 0 bases short, with 3 bases between. In germline, CDR1 is SGHNT, CDR2 YYREEE (reference sequence). CDR3 bases: TGTGCCAGCAGCTTCAGCTCTGGGGCCAACGTCCTGACTTTC. Its protein product is CASSFSSGANVLTF. The whole variable domain, filled in from reference TRBV5-4 and TRBJ2-6, reads ETGVTQSPTHLIKTRGQQVTLRCSSQSGHNTVSWYQQALGQGPQFIFQYYREEENGRGNFPPRFSGLQFPNYSSELNVNALELDDSALYLCASSFSSGANVLTFGAGSRLTVL.

The chain uses TRBV13 and TRBJ1-1; D might be TRBD1 (5 bases). Germline V gives CDR1 PRHDT, CDR2 FYEKMQ (reference sequence). V was clipped by 5 bases and J by 4 bases, with 14 bases between them. The CDR3 sequence is 14 residues long. CDR3 in DNA: TGTGCCAGCAGCGTCCCGGGCGGGGGCACTGAAGCTTTCTTT. It translates to CASSVPGGGTEAFF.

V usage is TRBV27 and J usage is TRBJ1-4; TRBD1 matches at 8 bases. This CDR3 region has 17 residues. The germline V gene encodes CDR1 MNHEY and CDR2 SMNVEV (reference sequence). The trim removed 6 bases at V and 0 bases at J, leaving 9 bases unmatched. CDR3 DNA: TGTGCCAGCAGCCGCAACCGACAGGGGCCAACTAATGAAAAACTGTTTTTT. Its translation: CASSRNRQGPTNEKLFF.

The chain carries TRBV6-5 and TRBJ2-7, with 7 nucleotides matching TRBD2. This CDR3 comprises 13 residues. V gave up 6 bases and J gave up 0 bases; unmatched junction bases: 2. From germline, CDR1 is MNHEY and CDR2 SVGAGI. Here the CDR3 DNA reads TGTGCCAGCAGCTGGACTAGCTCCTACGAGCAGTACTTC. This encodes CASSWTSSYEQYF.

The V call is TRBV7-9, the J call TRBJ2-7; TRBD1 aligns across 8 bases. Germline V gene lookup returns CDR1 SEHNR and CDR2 FQNEAQ (reference sequence). V trimming: 1 base; J trimming: 1 base; junction bases outside the gene matches: 9. This CDR3 region has 17 residues. In nucleotides, the CDR3 is TGTGCCAGCAGCTTAGGTGGCGGGACAGGTCATTCCTACGAGCAGTACTTC. Translated, it gives CASSLGGGTGHSYEQYF. Drawing the rest from reference TRBV7-9 and TRBJ2-7, the complete variable domain is DTGVSQNPRHKITKRGQNVTFRCDPISEHNRLYWYRQTLGQGPEFLTYFQNEAQLEKSRLLSDRFSAERPKGSFSTLEIQRTEQGDSAMYLCASSLGGGTGHSYEQYFGPGTRLTVT.

The CDR3 DNA reads TGTGCCACCAGTGATTCCTACACCGGGGACACAGATACGCAGTATTTT. It is translated as CATSDSYTGDTDTQYF. The chain carries TRBV24-1 and TRBJ2-3; D may be TRBD2 (5 bases). There are 16 residues in the CDR3. Germline V gene data show CDR1 as KGHDR and CDR2 as SFDVKD. V lost 2 bases, J lost 2 bases, and 13 bases lay in between.

The sample holds a few counts of this clone. This rearrangement joins TRBV4-1 to TRBJ2-2, with D possibly being TRBD1 (7 bases). Germline V lookup: CDR1 MGHRA, CDR2 YSYEKL. The CDR3 is 14 residues long. V lost 4 bases to trimming and J lost 6 bases, with 12 bases between them. This CDR3 is CASSRGTAPGELFF. DNA of the CDR3: TGCGCCAGCAGCCGCGGGACAGCCCCCGGGGAGCTGTTTTTT.

DNA of the CDR3: TGTGCCAGCATTTGGGGAGCCACAGATACGCAGTATTTT. Its translation: CASIWGATDTQYF. The rearrangement joins TRBV2 to TRBJ2-3; D is possibly TRBD2 (5 bases). Germline V gene sequence: CDR1 SNHLY, CDR2 FYNNEI. The CDR3 totals 13 residues. V lost 7 bases and J 2 bases, leaving 10 bases between the germline ends.

The J gene is TRBJ2-7, the V gene TRBV6-4; 7 bases agree with TRBD1. Losses at the gene ends were 6 bases for V and 3 bases for J; bases not matched to a gene: 11. The CDR3 has 15 residues. Germline loops: CDR1 MRHNA, CDR2 SNTAGT. The chain's CDR3 is CASSPRGTEYYEQYF. CDR3 bases: TGTGCCAGCAGCCCAAGGGGGACAGAGTACTACGAGCAGTACTTC.

This clone was seen a few times. This sequence joins TRBV28 and TRBJ1-1, with 7 positions matching TRBD1. Germline CDR1 reads MDHEN; CDR2 reads SYDVKM. CDR3 length equals 15 residues. V was clipped by 3 bases and J by 4 bases; unmatched bases: 8. The CDR3 reads CASSFRQGLSTEAFF. The CDR3, as DNA: TGTGCCAGCAGTTTCCGACAGGGACTTTCCACTGAAGCTTTCTTT.

The chain employs TRBV28 and TRBJ1-2, with D maybe TRBD1 (6 bases). CDR3 length equals 14 residues. Trimming pared 6 bases from V and 4 bases from J, leaving 15 bases between. Looked up from germline, CDR1 is MDHEN and CDR2 is SYDVKM. The CDR3 sequence: CASRSHRVLYGYTF. CDR3 DNA sequence: TGTGCCAGCAGATCCCACAGGGTTCTCTATGGCTACACCTTC.

The chain couples TRBV7-3 to TRBJ2-1; TRBD2 aligns across 13 bases. Trimming at V came to 5 bases and at J to 8 bases, leaving 6 bases not matched to a gene. This CDR3 spans 15 amino acids. Germline CDR1 is SGHTA and CDR2 is FQGTGA. The DNA for the CDR3 is TGTGCCAGCAGCACACTAGCGGGGGGGCCGGATGAGCAGTTCTTC. Protein product: CASSTLAGGPDEQFF.

This clone was observed a few times. The V and J genes are TRBV30 and TRBJ1-5, with unresolved D. This CDR3 contains 15 residues. Looked up from germline, CDR1 is GTSNPN and CDR2 is SVGIG (reference sequence). The ends were cut back, 2 bases at V and 2 bases at J, with 13 bases in the middle. DNA of the CDR3: TGTGCCTGGAGTACGGGGTCGCGCGGCAATCAGCCCCAGCATTTT. Translation: CAWSTGSRGNQPQHF.

The chain carries TRBV19 and TRBJ1-1, with no clear D. Germline V lookup: CDR1 LNHDA, CDR2 SQIVND (reference sequence). The CDR3 consists of 15 residues. Between the trimmed V and J ends, which lost 5 bases and 0 bases, there was a span of 13 bases. The CDR3 is CASSAWGVMNTEAFF. The DNA of the CDR3 is TGTGCCAGTAGTGCTTGGGGAGTGATGAACACTGAAGCTTTCTTT.